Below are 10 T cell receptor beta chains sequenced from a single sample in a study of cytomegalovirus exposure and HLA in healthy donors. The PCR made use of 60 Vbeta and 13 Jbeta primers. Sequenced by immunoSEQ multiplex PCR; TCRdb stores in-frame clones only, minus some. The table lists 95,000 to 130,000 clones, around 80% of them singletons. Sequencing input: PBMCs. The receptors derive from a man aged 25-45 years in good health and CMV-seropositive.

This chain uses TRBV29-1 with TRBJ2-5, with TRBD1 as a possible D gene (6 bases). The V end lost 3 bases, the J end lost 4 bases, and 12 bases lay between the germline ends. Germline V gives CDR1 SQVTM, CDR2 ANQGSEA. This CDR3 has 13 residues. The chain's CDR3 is CSVDGGHRETQYF. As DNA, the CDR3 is TGCAGCGTTGATGGGGGACACAGAGAGACCCAGTACTTC.

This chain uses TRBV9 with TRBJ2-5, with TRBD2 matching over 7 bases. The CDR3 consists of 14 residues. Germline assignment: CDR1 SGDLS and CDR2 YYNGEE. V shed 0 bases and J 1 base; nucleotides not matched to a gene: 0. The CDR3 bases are TGTGCCAGCAGCGTAGGCGGGAGCCAAGAGACCCAGTACTTC. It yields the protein CASSVGGSQETQYF.

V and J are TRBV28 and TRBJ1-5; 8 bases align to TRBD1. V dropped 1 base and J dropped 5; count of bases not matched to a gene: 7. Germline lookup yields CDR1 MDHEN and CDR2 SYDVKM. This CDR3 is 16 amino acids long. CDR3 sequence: CASSLYPGGSYQPQHF. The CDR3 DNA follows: TGTGCCAGCAGTTTATATCCAGGGGGCTCTTATCAGCCCCAGCATTTT.

For the CDR3, the DNA is TGTGCCAGCAGTCAACCGGGCCCGGGGGTAGAGACCCAGTACTTC. This translates into CASSQPGPGVETQYF. The chain couples TRBV28 to TRBJ2-5, with a possible D match to TRBD2 (6 bases). With 5 bases removed from V and 4 bases from J, the gap between germline ends came to 17 bases. Per germline, CDR1 MDHEN and CDR2 SYDVKM. CDR3 size: 15 residues. The variable domain in full, completed from reference TRBV28 and TRBJ2-5, reads DVKVTQSSRYLVKRTGEKVFLECVQDMDHENMFWYRQDPGLGLRLIYFSYDVKMKEKGDIPEGYSVSREKKERFSLILESASTNQTSMYLCASSQPGPGVETQYFGPGTRLLVL.

The CDR3 here is CASSLDRATEAFF. The CDR3 bases are TGCGCCAGCAGCTTGGACAGGGCCACTGAAGCTTTCTTT. J is TRBJ1-1 and V is TRBV5-1, with D perhaps matching TRBD1 (6 bases). The CDR3 extends over 13 amino acids. Germline V gene data show CDR1 as SGHRS and CDR2 as YFSETQ. V lost 0 bases and J lost 4, with 7 bases in between.

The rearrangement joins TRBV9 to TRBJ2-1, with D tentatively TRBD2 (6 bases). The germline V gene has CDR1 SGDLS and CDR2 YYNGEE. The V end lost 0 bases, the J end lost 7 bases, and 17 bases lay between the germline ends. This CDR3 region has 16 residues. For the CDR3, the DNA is TGTGCCAGCAGCGTAGCTTCCCGGACTAACGGTAATGAGCAGTTCTTC. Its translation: CASSVASRTNGNEQFF.

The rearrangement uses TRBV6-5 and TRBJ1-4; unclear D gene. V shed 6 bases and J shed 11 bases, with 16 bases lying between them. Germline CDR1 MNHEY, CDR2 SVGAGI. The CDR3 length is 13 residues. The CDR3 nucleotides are TGTGCCAGCAGGCGAGGAGGATCCCAGAAACTGTTTTTT. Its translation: CASRRGGSQKLFF.

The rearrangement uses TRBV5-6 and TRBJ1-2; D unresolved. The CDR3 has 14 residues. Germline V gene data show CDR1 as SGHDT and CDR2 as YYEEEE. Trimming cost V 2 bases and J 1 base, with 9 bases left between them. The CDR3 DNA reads TGTGCCAGCAGCTTAAGCATCCTTAACTATGGCTACACCTTC. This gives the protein CASSLSILNYGYTF.

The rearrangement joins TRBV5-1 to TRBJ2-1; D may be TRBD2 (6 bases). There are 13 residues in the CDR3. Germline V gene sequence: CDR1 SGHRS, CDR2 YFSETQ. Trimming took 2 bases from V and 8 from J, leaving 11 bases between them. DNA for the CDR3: TGCGCCAGCAGCTTTCAGGGAGGCTATGAGCAGTTCTTC. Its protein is CASSFQGGYEQFF.

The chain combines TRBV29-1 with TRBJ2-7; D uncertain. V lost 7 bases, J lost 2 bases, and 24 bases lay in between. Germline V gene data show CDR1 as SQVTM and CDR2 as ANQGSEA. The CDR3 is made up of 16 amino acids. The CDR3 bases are TGCAGCGCCGCTGCGACTGCCAAAGAACCGACCTACGAGCAGTACTTC. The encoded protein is CSAAATAKEPTYEQYF.